The clone carrying this T cell receptor (beta chain) appeared a few times. Trimming removed 3 bases at V and 3 bases at J, with 3 bases between. CDR1 and CDR2 (germline): MNHNS, SASEGT. CDR3 length: 11 amino acids. This specimen comes from a study of shared clonotypes between healthy human individuals. Deep was the level at which the assay was run. Sequencing was performed with immunoSEQ multiplex PCR; in TCRdb, only in-frame clones are kept and a portion is missing. Among around 2,000,000 clones listed, around 96% were seen once. In the naive CD8 group, cells lacked CD45RO and were positively selected for CCR7, so terminally differentiated effector memory CD45RA+ cells were left out.

V usage is TRBV6-1 and J usage is TRBJ2-7; D not resolved. The receptor was isolated from a young man in good health. The sequenced sample consisted of naive CD8+ T cells sorted from blood. This chain's CDR3 is CASSDNYEQYF. Written as DNA, the CDR3 is TGTGCCAGCAGTGATAACTACGAGCAGTACTTC.